Only a few counts were recorded for the clone carrying this T cell receptor (beta chain). The record originates from a study of graft-versus-host responses after intestinal transplantation. Overall study context: After anti-thymocyte globulin induction, recipients took tacrolimus and steroids for around three years. Study-level points and caveats: Recipient marrow contained GvH clones, some of which appeared first in ileum or blood. With peak circulating GvH clone levels came an association with early post-transplant HvG declines.

Sequencing was performed with immunoSEQ multiplex PCR; in TCRdb, only in-frame clones are kept and a portion is missing. The profile shows 20,000 to 25,000 clones, approximately 46% of them singletons. The germline V gene has CDR1 ENHRY and CDR2 SYGVKD. V lost 5 bases and J lost 5; bases outside the gene matches: 5. The CDR3 sequence is 13 residues long. Responders (around 200,000, CFSE-labeled) were co-plated with around 200,000 irradiated, violet-dye-labeled stimulators. The receptor comes from a human patient who received an intestinal transplant. The source material was alloreactive CD4+ T cells from a mixed lymphocyte reaction culture, sampled before intestinal transplant. Indicated subset: CFSE-low proliferating T cells sorted from roughly six-day pre-transplant mixed lymphocyte reaction (GvH or HvG direction). The chain combines TRBV10-3 with TRBJ1-2; 7 bases match TRBD1. CDR3 loop: CAISSGQEYGYTF. Here the CDR3 DNA reads TGTGCCATCAGTTCAGGACAGGAGTATGGCTACACCTTC.